Listed below are T cell receptor beta chains from one sample, sequenced in a study of cytomegalovirus exposure and HLA in healthy donors. Sequencing was performed with immunoSEQ multiplex PCR; in TCRdb, only in-frame clones are kept and a portion is missing. The data hold roughly 100,000 clones, with less than 85% observed a single time. The sequenced sample was PBMCs. These receptors all come from a middle-aged man in good health and CMV-seronegative. Each CDR3 is given with its conserved first and last residue. Each record gives: CDR3 protein, CDR3 DNA, V gene, J gene, clone size, D gene. A D gene is named only where the DNA matches it firmly. Expanded clones get a size class; other rows say once, few or many, or leave the size out.

cdr3_aa: CASSLRDSPIFEQYF; cdr3_nt: TGTGCCAGCAGCTTGCGGGACAGCCCGATTTTTGAGCAGTACTTC; v_call: TRBV7-8; j_call: TRBJ2-7; clone_size: -; d_call: -
cdr3_aa: CASSYRVNNEQFF; cdr3_nt: TGTGCCAGCAGTTACAGGGTGAATAATGAGCAGTTCTTC; v_call: TRBV2; j_call: TRBJ2-1; clone_size: -; d_call: -
cdr3_aa: CATIQGRNTEAFF; cdr3_nt: TGTGCCACAATACAGGGGAGAAACACTGAAGCTTTCTTT; v_call: TRBV7-8; j_call: TRBJ1-1; clone_size: -; d_call: TRBD1
cdr3_aa: CASSPTRQGTQFYGYTF; cdr3_nt: TGTGCCAGCTCACCAACGAGACAGGGCACCCAATTCTATGGCTACACCTTC; v_call: TRBV18; j_call: TRBJ1-2; clone_size: -; d_call: TRBD1
cdr3_aa: CSVEDNRRYGYTF; cdr3_nt: TGCAGCGTTGAAGATAACAGACGCTATGGCTACACCTTC; v_call: TRBV29-1; j_call: TRBJ1-2; clone_size: -; d_call: -
cdr3_aa: CASIPGPKDRIGGYTF; cdr3_nt: TGTGCCAGCATCCCTGGACCCAAGGACAGGATCGGTGGCTACACCTTC; v_call: TRBV5-4; j_call: TRBJ1-2; clone_size: -; d_call: TRBD1
cdr3_aa: CASSLVFGPDTQYF; cdr3_nt: TGCGCCAGCAGCTTGGTTTTTGGCCCCGATACGCAGTATTTT; v_call: TRBV5-1; j_call: TRBJ2-3; clone_size: -; d_call: -
cdr3_aa: CASSPNLPSGRVLEQYF; cdr3_nt: TGTGCCAGCAGCCCAAATCTCCCTAGCGGGCGGGTTCTCGAGCAGTACTTC; v_call: TRBV7-9; j_call: TRBJ2-7; clone_size: -; d_call: TRBD2
cdr3_aa: CASSATRSGNTIYF; cdr3_nt: TGTGCCAGCAGTGCGACAAGGTCTGGAAACACCATATATTTT; v_call: TRBV2; j_call: TRBJ1-3; clone_size: -; d_call: -
cdr3_aa: CASSDRGGAFF; cdr3_nt: TGTGCCAGTAGTGACAGGGGAGGAGCTTTCTTT; v_call: TRBV19; j_call: TRBJ1-1; clone_size: -; d_call: TRBD1
cdr3_aa: CASSRTGGEQFF; cdr3_nt: TGTGCCAGCAGTCGGACAGGGGGGGAGCAGTTCTTC; v_call: TRBV6-5; j_call: TRBJ2-1; clone_size: -; d_call: TRBD1
cdr3_aa: CASSGRGRGVNSYEQYF; cdr3_nt: TGTGCCAGCAGCGGTAGGGGACGGGGGGTAAACTCCTACGAGCAGTACTTC; v_call: TRBV7-9; j_call: TRBJ2-7; clone_size: -; d_call: TRBD2
cdr3_aa: CSVVGGGEETQYF; cdr3_nt: TGCAGCGTTGTCGGGGGGGGAGAAGAGACCCAGTACTTC; v_call: TRBV29-1; j_call: TRBJ2-5; clone_size: -; d_call: TRBD2
cdr3_aa: CASSLFGGVPLADTQYF; cdr3_nt: TGTGCCAGCAGCTTGTTCGGGGGGGTACCTTTGGCCGATACGCAGTATTTT; v_call: TRBV5-4; j_call: TRBJ2-3; clone_size: once; d_call: TRBD2
cdr3_aa: CASRGLGSNNEQFF; cdr3_nt: TGTGCCAGCAGAGGACTAGGATCAAACAATGAGCAGTTCTTC; v_call: TRBV6-1; j_call: TRBJ2-1; clone_size: -; d_call: TRBD2
cdr3_aa: CATSRDRADYGYTF; cdr3_nt: TGTGCCACCAGCAGGGACAGGGCTGACTATGGCTACACCTTC; v_call: TRBV15; j_call: TRBJ1-2; clone_size: -; d_call: TRBD1
cdr3_aa: CASSLGARTGSGLGYTF; cdr3_nt: TGCGCCAGCAGCTTGGGGGCTCGGACAGGGAGCGGCTTGGGCTACACCTTC; v_call: TRBV5-1; j_call: TRBJ1-2; clone_size: -; d_call: TRBD1
cdr3_aa: CASTERQSNQPQHF; cdr3_nt: TGTGCCAGCACCGAGAGGCAGAGCAATCAGCCCCAGCATTTT; v_call: TRBV6-6; j_call: TRBJ1-5; clone_size: -; d_call: -
cdr3_aa: CASSAGAGVVHEQYF; cdr3_nt: TGTGCCAGCAGCGCAGGGGCGGGGGTAGTGCACGAGCAGTACTTC; v_call: TRBV9; j_call: TRBJ2-7; clone_size: -; d_call: -
cdr3_aa: CASSLAPQGYGYTF; cdr3_nt: TGTGCCAGCAGCTTAGCCCCACAGGGCTATGGCTACACCTTC; v_call: TRBV7-2; j_call: TRBJ1-2; clone_size: -; d_call: -
cdr3_aa: CASSETGLLYNEQFF; cdr3_nt: TGTGCCAGCAGTGAAACGGGACTACTATACAATGAGCAGTTCTTC; v_call: TRBV2; j_call: TRBJ2-1; clone_size: -; d_call: TRBD2
cdr3_aa: CASSYFGQGATEAFF; cdr3_nt: TGTGCCAGCAGTTACTTTGGACAGGGTGCCACTGAAGCTTTCTTT; v_call: TRBV6-6; j_call: TRBJ1-1; clone_size: -; d_call: TRBD1
cdr3_aa: CASSLTLRTGELFF; cdr3_nt: TGTGCCAGCAGCTTAACGTTGAGGACCGGGGAGCTGTTTTTT; v_call: TRBV7-3; j_call: TRBJ2-2; clone_size: -; d_call: -
cdr3_aa: CAWNSGEGYGYTF; cdr3_nt: TGTGCCTGGAATTCTGGGGAGGGCTATGGCTACACCTTC; v_call: TRBV30; j_call: TRBJ1-2; clone_size: -; d_call: -
cdr3_aa: CASSQTVTGDSGNTIYF; cdr3_nt: TGTGCCAGTAGCCAAACCGTGACGGGAGACTCTGGAAACACCATATATTTT; v_call: TRBV19; j_call: TRBJ1-3; clone_size: -; d_call: -
cdr3_aa: CASSEALAGVGEQYF; cdr3_nt: TGTGCCAGCAGTGAAGCGCTCGCGGGGGTAGGGGAGCAGTACTTC; v_call: TRBV6-1; j_call: TRBJ2-7; clone_size: once; d_call: TRBD2
cdr3_aa: CASSPRTGRGEKLFF; cdr3_nt: TGTGCCAGCAGCCCAAGGACAGGACGAGGGGAAAAACTGTTTTTT; v_call: TRBV9; j_call: TRBJ1-4; clone_size: -; d_call: TRBD1
cdr3_aa: CASRTGGGNTEAFF; cdr3_nt: TGTGCCAGCCGCACCGGGGGTGGGAACACTGAAGCTTTCTTT; v_call: TRBV7-2; j_call: TRBJ1-1; clone_size: -; d_call: -
cdr3_aa: CASRGTTFYNEQFF; cdr3_nt: TGTGCCAGTAGGGGGACTACCTTCTACAATGAGCAGTTCTTC; v_call: TRBV6-6; j_call: TRBJ2-1; clone_size: -; d_call: -
cdr3_aa: CASSQSTGGRGYTF; cdr3_nt: TGTGCCAGCAGCCAAAGCACAGGGGGACGCGGCTACACCTTC; v_call: TRBV7-9; j_call: TRBJ1-2; clone_size: once; d_call: TRBD1
cdr3_aa: CASSLMDWTGTREQFF; cdr3_nt: TGTGCCAGCAGCTTAATGGATTGGACAGGGACCCGTGAGCAGTTCTTC; v_call: TRBV27; j_call: TRBJ2-1; clone_size: -; d_call: TRBD1
cdr3_aa: CASSLEGTQYF; cdr3_nt: TGTGCCAGCAGTCTAGAGGGTACGCAGTATTTT; v_call: TRBV2; j_call: TRBJ2-3; clone_size: -; d_call: -